A selection of T cell receptor beta chains follows, all from one sample in a study of identifying expanded T cells in peripheral blood. Some clones are missing from TCRdb's copy, which holds only in-frame ones; the method was immunoSEQ multiplex PCR. The data contain some 78,000 clones, 80% to 90% of them singletons. Sequences were obtained from blood. The receptors were sampled from a person aged 18-69 years in good health. CDR3s include the opening cysteine and the closing phenylalanine or tryptophan. D genes are given only for firm matches. Size is omitted from some rows. Given values are once, few, many or a class for expanded clones.

TRBV28	TRBJ1-1	NA	NA	CASSLLGEGQLF	TGTGCCAGCAGTTTACTGGGCGAGGGGCAGCTGTTT
TRBV9	TRBJ2-2	NA	TRBD2	CASSVALTSWTGELFF	TGTGCCAGCAGCGTAGCCTTGACTAGCTGGACCGGGGAGCTGTTTTTT
TRBV11-2	TRBJ2-5	NA	TRBD1	CASSFTTGQETQYF	TGTGCCAGCAGCTTTACGACAGGGCAAGAGACCCAGTACTTC
TRBV19	TRBJ2-7	NA	NA	CASSIRQASYEQYF	TGTGCCAGTAGTATACGGCAGGCATCCTACGAGCAGTACTTC
TRBV30	TRBJ1-5	once	TRBD1	CAWSSAAGGASNQPQHF	TGTGCCTGGAGTTCGGCAGCAGGGGGCGCGAGCAATCAGCCCCAGCATTTT
TRBV4-1	TRBJ2-7	NA	NA	CASSQELAEGYEQYF	TGCGCCAGCAGCCAAGAGTTGGCGGAGGGGTACGAGCAGTACTTC
TRBV6-5	TRBJ2-5	NA	NA	CASSYSREWRGETQYF	TGTGCCAGCAGTTACTCTAGGGAGTGGAGGGGGGAGACCCAGTACTTC
TRBV5-1	TRBJ1-3	NA	NA	CASCIGVAGNTIYF	TGCGCCAGCTGTATCGGTGTGGCTGGAAACACCATATATTTT
TRBV4-1	TRBJ1-5	NA	TRBD1	CASSPDRGEEYQPQHF	TGCGCCAGCAGCCCCGACAGGGGGGAAGAATATCAGCCCCAGCATTTT
TRBV19	TRBJ1-1	NA	TRBD1	CASRSDRGSRAFMNTEAFF	TGTGCCAGTAGGTCCGACAGGGGTTCCAGGGCCTTCATGAACACTGAAGCTTTCTTT
TRBV9	TRBJ2-7	NA	TRBD2	CASSVLGGAGGLEEQYF	TGTGCCAGCAGCGTTCTCGGAGGAGCGGGAGGTCTCGAGGAGCAGTACTTC
TRBV5-4	TRBJ2-3	NA	TRBD1	CASSLKGAGPRGTDTQYF	TGTGCCAGCAGCTTGAAGGGGGCAGGCCCGCGGGGCACAGATACGCAGTATTTT
TRBV29-1	TRBJ2-1	NA	TRBD1	CSVDRGQGIPSREQFF	TGCAGCGTTGACAGGGGACAGGGGATCCCCTCACGTGAGCAGTTCTTC
TRBV18	TRBJ1-4	NA	TRBD1	CASSPDRERAEEKLFF	TGTGCCAGCTCCCCGGACAGGGAACGGGCGGAAGAAAAACTGTTTTTT
TRBV4-1	TRBJ2-3	NA	NA	CASSRTGGAGSTDTQYF	TGCGCCAGCAGCCGGACCGGTGGGGCGGGGAGCACAGATACGCAGTATTTT
TRBV7-8	TRBJ2-2	NA	NA	CASSLGSSNTGELFF	TGTGCCAGCAGCTTAGGGTCATCGAACACCGGGGAGCTGTTTTTT
TRBV4-1	TRBJ1-5	NA	NA	CASSQVTGRRGDQPQHF	TGCGCCAGCAGCCAAGTTACAGGGAGACGGGGGGATCAGCCCCAGCATTTT
TRBV7-9	TRBJ1-4	many	NA	CASPSEEANEKLFF	TGTGCCAGCCCTTCCGAGGAGGCTAATGAAAAACTGTTTTTT
TRBV27	TRBJ2-3	NA	NA	CASSGANAVDTQYF	TGTGCCAGCAGCGGGGCAAATGCGGTAGATACGCAGTATTTT
TRBV19	TRBJ2-7	NA	TRBD2	CASSSSSGTNEQYF	TGTGCCAGTAGTTCGTCTAGCGGGACAAACGAGCAGTACTTC
TRBV6-6	TRBJ2-5	once	NA	CASGQETQYF	TGTGCCAGCGGGCAAGAGACCCAGTACTTC
TRBV30	TRBJ2-7	NA	TRBD1	CAWRGRDRVTYEQYF	TGTGCCTGGAGAGGGAGGGACAGGGTGACCTACGAGCAGTACTTC
TRBV5-1	TRBJ1-3	NA	TRBD1	CASSEQTGGLSGNTIYF	TGCGCCAGCAGCGAACAGACAGGGGGCCTCTCTGGAAACACCATATATTTT
TRBV7-2	TRBJ2-5	NA	NA	CASSLGQETQYF	TGTGCCAGCAGCTTGGGACAAGAGACCCAGTACTTC
TRBV19	TRBJ1-4	NA	NA	CASSIEAGNEKLFF	TGTGCCAGTAGTATAGAGGCAGGGAATGAAAAACTGTTTTTT
TRBV7-3	TRBJ2-7	NA	NA	CASSRYTGDYEQYF	TGTGCCAGCAGCAGATACACCGGCGATTACGAGCAGTACTTC
TRBV21-1	TRBJ2-7	NA	NA	CASRSTGGTYEQYF	TGTGCCAGCAGGTCGACAGGGGGAACCTACGAGCAGTACTTC
TRBV7-2	TRBJ2-7	NA	TRBD1	CASSLAGEWDSLYEQYF	TGTGCCAGCAGCTTAGCAGGGGAATGGGACAGCCTCTACGAGCAGTACTTC
TRBV4-1	TRBJ2-5	NA	TRBD1	CASSLQARTGGETQYF	TGCGCCAGCAGCCTCCAAGCTCGGACAGGGGGAGAGACCCAGTACTTC
TRBV28	TRBJ1-4	NA	TRBD1	CASSGVEGGREKLFF	TGTGCCAGCAGTGGGGTGGAAGGGGGCAGGGAAAAACTGTTTTTT
TRBV27	TRBJ1-1	NA	NA	CASSPLRVRDTEAFF	TGTGCCAGCAGTCCACTCAGGGTAAGGGACACTGAAGCTTTCTTT
TRBV30	TRBJ1-2	NA	NA	CAWNNREEGLYGYTF	TGTGCCTGGAACAACAGGGAGGAGGGGTTATATGGCTACACCTTC
TRBV7-2	TRBJ1-5	NA	NA	CASSLGIGGRGQPQHF	TGTGCCAGCAGCTTAGGAATAGGGGGGAGGGGGCAGCCCCAGCATTTT
TRBV7-2	TRBJ2-5	NA	NA	CASSLGRETQYF	TGTGCCAGCAGCCTGGGTCGGGAGACCCAGTACTTC
TRBV7-2	TRBJ1-2	NA	NA	CASTPSDYGYTF	TGTGCCAGCACCCCGAGTGACTATGGCTACACCTTC
TRBV29-1	TRBJ1-2	NA	NA	CSERPPNYGYTF	TGCAGCGAGCGACCTCCTAACTATGGCTACACCTTC
TRBV28	TRBJ2-2	NA	NA	CASSTEIGELFF	TGTGCCAGCAGTACGGAGATCGGGGAGCTGTTTTTT
TRBV18	TRBJ2-5	NA	NA	CASSPQVQETQYF	TGTGCCAGCTCCCCGCAGGTCCAAGAGACCCAGTACTTC
TRBV7-2	TRBJ2-1	once	TRBD2	CASSLAAGIINEQFF	TGTGCCAGCAGCTTAGCAGCGGGAATCATCAATGAGCAGTTCTTC
TRBV9	TRBJ2-6	NA	NA	CASKDSPSSGANVLTF	TGTGCCAGCAAGGACAGTCCAAGCTCTGGGGCCAACGTCCTGACTTTC
TRBV15	TRBJ2-5	NA	TRBD2	CATSREGPREGQETQYF	TGTGCCACCAGCAGAGAGGGGCCACGGGAGGGCCAAGAGACCCAGTACTTC
TRBV4-3	TRBJ2-2	NA	NA	CASSQDWTEYTGEPFF	TGCGCCAGCAGCCAAGATTGGACAGAGTACACCGGGGAGCCGTTTTTT
TRBV7-9	TRBJ1-4	NA	TRBD1	CASSLGQLNEKLFF	TGTGCCAGCAGCTTGGGACAGTTAAATGAAAAACTGTTTTTT